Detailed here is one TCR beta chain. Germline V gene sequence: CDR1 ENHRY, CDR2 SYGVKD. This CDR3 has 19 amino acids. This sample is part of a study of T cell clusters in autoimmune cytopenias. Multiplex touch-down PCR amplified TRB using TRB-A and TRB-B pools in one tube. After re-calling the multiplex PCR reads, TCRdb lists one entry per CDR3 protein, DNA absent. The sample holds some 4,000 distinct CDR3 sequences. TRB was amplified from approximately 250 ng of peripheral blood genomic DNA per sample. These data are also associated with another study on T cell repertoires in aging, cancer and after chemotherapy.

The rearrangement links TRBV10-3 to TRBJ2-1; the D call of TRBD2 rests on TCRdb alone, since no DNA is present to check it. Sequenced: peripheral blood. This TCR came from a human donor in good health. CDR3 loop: CAISESKYGPTYTYNEQFF.